This T cell receptor (beta chain) was profiled in a study of control samples from healthy donors and cancer patients (dated by TCRdb to about 2020). This clone came up once. Its antigen is still unknown. No much larger clone exists at a distance of one base, and base qualities are not known. Library creation used the immunoSEQ multiplex PCR assay. The source is immuneACCESS, and TCRdb retained only in-frame sequences with V and J called. Part of the clones is not carried over; for the studies checked, unresolved V genes explain less than half of this, and the remainder is unexplained. Within this sample are over 150,000 clones, with more than 90% of them counted one time only. Just over 2% of the sample lies in the top ten. Including the terminal cysteine and phenylalanine, the CDR3 comprises 15 residues. The entry retains the CDR3 DNA only, 45 bases that are in frame from base 1. As encoded in the germline V gene, CDR1 is SGHAT while CDR2 is FQNNGV. The V end loses 0 bases and the J end loses 0 bases, and a stretch of 5 bases separates them.

The sequence was obtained from a woman in her thirties or forties in good health. Sequenced sample: blood. The chain is encoded by TRBV11-2 joined to TRBJ2-2; no D gene call is confident. The CDR3 corresponds to CASSLDRSNTGELFF. The DNA sequence is TGTGCCAGCAGCTTAGACCGATCGAACACCGGGGAGCTGTTTTTT.